The rows below give T cell receptor beta chains drawn from one sample of a study of T cells in Graves' hyperthyroidism and ophthalmopathy. TCRdb fed the multiplex PCR reads into MiXCR, producing one record per CDR3 protein. The sample yields 350,000 or so distinct CDR3 sequences, about 20% seen once. Sequencing was performed on blood. The receptors were gathered from a woman aged 45-59 years with Graves' hyperthyroidism. CDR3s include the opening cysteine and the closing phenylalanine or tryptophan. A D gene is named only where the DNA matches it firmly. Some rows have no size entry. The others give once, few or many, or a class for an expanded clone.

NA,TRBD2,TRBJ2-1,TRBV3-1,TGTGCCAGCAGCCAAGTTGGGACTAGCGGGAGCTCCTACAATGAGCAGTTCTTC,CASSQVGTSGSSYNEQFF
NA,NA,TRBJ1-2,TRBV10-1,TGCGCCAGCAGTGAGATCCGGGACTATGGCTACACCTTC,CASSEIRDYGYTF
NA,TRBD2,TRBJ2-2,TRBV3-1,TGTGCCAGCAGCCCTCCCGGCGGGGGTGGAACCGGGGAGCTGTTTTTT,CASSPPGGGGTGELFF
NA,NA,TRBJ2-1,TRBV7-9,TGTGCCAGCAGCTTAGGCGGGGTATACAATGAGCAGTTCTTC,CASSLGGVYNEQFF
NA,NA,TRBJ1-2,TRBV12-5,TGTGCTAGTGGTTTGGGACAGGCTGGCTACACCTTC,CASGLGQAGYTF
many,NA,TRBJ2-3,TRBV20-1,TGCAGTGCTAGTGGGACCGCAGATACGCAGTATTTT,CSASGTADTQYF
NA,NA,TRBJ2-5,TRBV29-1,TGCAGCGTTGAAGAGGGACTCGGGCGCTCTCTGGGGACCCAGTACTTC,CSVEEGLGRSLGTQYF
NA,NA,TRBJ2-1,TRBV19,TGTGCCAGTACTAACTCAACCGACTTTTTTCCCTACAATGAGCAGTTCTTC,CASTNSTDFFPYNEQFF
many,NA,TRBJ2-7,TRBV3-1,TGTGCCAGCAGCCAAGGAGGCGGCGAGCAGTACTTC,CASSQGGGEQYF
many,TRBD2,TRBJ2-5,TRBV5-6,TGTGCCAGCAGCTCCGGAGGACTAGCGGGATCTGAAGAGACCCAGTACTTC,CASSSGGLAGSEETQYF
many,NA,TRBJ2-3,TRBV7-6,TGTGCCAGCAGCTTAGCTTCTACGACCTACACAGATACGCAGTATTTT,CASSLASTTYTDTQYF
many,NA,TRBJ2-1,TRBV12-3/TRBV12-4,TGTGCCAGCAGCTCCTTGGGCCCAGACAATGAGCAGTTCTTC,CASSSLGPDNEQFF
many,NA,TRBJ2-3,TRBV20-1,TGCAGTGTTATCGGGATCGGCACAGATACGCAGTATTTT,CSVIGIGTDTQYF
NA,TRBD2,TRBJ2-2,TRBV2,TGTGCCAGCAGTCTGAGACTAGCGGGGGAAACCGGGGAGCTGTTTTTT,CASSLRLAGETGELFF
NA,NA,TRBJ2-1,TRBV2,TGTGCCAGCAAGGGACGTAGGGACAATGAGCAGTTCTTC,CASKGRRDNEQFF
few,NA,TRBJ1-6,TRBV20-1,TGCAGTGCTAGAGACCCCGTCCCGGCCGGGACACCCCTCCACTTT,CSARDPVPAGTPLHF
few,NA,TRBJ1-6,TRBV20-1,TGCAGTGCTACCAAGCAGGGGAGCTCCTATAATTCACCCCTCCACTTT,CSATKQGSSYNSPLHF
few,NA,TRBJ1-3,TRBV12-3/TRBV12-4,TGTGCCAGCAGTCTCCTGGGGGGGATATATTTT,CASSLLGGIYF
few,NA,TRBJ2-6,TRBV5-1,TGCGCCAGCAGCGGGGCAGGGGGGACTGGGGCCAACGTCCTGACTTTC,CASSGAGGTGANVLTF
many,NA,TRBJ1-1,TRBV6-1,TGTGCCAGCAGTCGAAGCCTGGGGGTAGGGAACACTGAAGCTTTCTTT,CASSRSLGVGNTEAFF
NA,NA,TRBJ2-1,TRBV7-3,TGTGCCAGCAGCTTTGGCGGGTCGACCTACAATGAGCAGTTCTTC,CASSFGGSTYNEQFF
NA,TRBD2,TRBJ2-1,TRBV5-6,TGTGCCAGCAGCTTGGTTACGGGAGGTATGTTCTTC,CASSLVTGGMFF
few,NA,TRBJ1-1,TRBV3-1,TGTGCCAGCAGCCACGGTACAGATGAAGCTTTCTTT,CASSHGTDEAFF
many,NA,TRBJ2-5,TRBV3-1,TGTGCCAGCAGCCAAGGAGGGGAAGTCGGAGAGACCCAGTACTTC,CASSQGGEVGETQYF
many,NA,TRBJ2-7,TRBV3-1,TGTGCCAGCAGCCAAGGGATTTCCACTTACGAGCAGTACTTC,CASSQGISTYEQYF
many,NA,TRBJ2-2,TRBV11-2,TGTGCCAGCAGCTTGGGGACTGGAAACACCGGGGAGCTGTTTTTT,CASSLGTGNTGELFF
NA,NA,TRBJ2-3,TRBV29-1,TGCAGCGTTGGGAGCACAGATACGCAGTATTTT,CSVGSTDTQYF
few,TRBD2,TRBJ2-4,TRBV19,TGTGCCAGTAGTATGGCCGGGACTAGCGGGTCCATAGCCAAAAACATTCAGTACTTC,CASSMAGTSGSIAKNIQYF
many,TRBD2,TRBJ2-1,TRBV20-1,TGCAGTGCTAGAGATCCTCTGGGCGGGGGATCTAATGAGCAGTTCTTC,CSARDPLGGGSNEQFF
many,TRBD1,TRBJ1-1,TRBV5-1,TGCGCCAGCATCATGGGGACAGGGAACACTGAAGCTTTCTTT,CASIMGTGNTEAFF
few,NA,TRBJ2-1,TRBV12-3/TRBV12-4,TGTGCCCAGGGCCAATACAATGAGCAGTTCTTC,CAQGQYNEQFF
few,TRBD1,TRBJ2-3,TRBV20-1,TGCAGTGCTGTACAGGGGGCGGTAGATACGCAGTATTTT,CSAVQGAVDTQYF
many,NA,TRBJ2-2,TRBV11-2,TGTGCCAGCAGCTTAGGGGGTGGGGCCGGGGAGCTGTTTTTT,CASSLGGGAGELFF
NA,TRBD1,TRBJ2-1,TRBV28,TGTGCCAGCAGTTCTCCGGGGGACAGGGTTTTGTATGAGCAGTTCTTC,CASSSPGDRVLYEQFF
NA,TRBD1,TRBJ2-5,TRBV7-9,TGTGCCAGCAGCTCCGAACAGGGGATTCAAGAGACCCAGTACTTC,CASSSEQGIQETQYF
few,NA,TRBJ2-7,TRBV6-1,TGTGCCAGCCTCCGGGCTCCCCCCTCCTACGAGCAGTACTTC,CASLRAPPSYEQYF
many,TRBD2,TRBJ2-1,TRBV10-3,TGTGCCATCACTGATGGCGGGAGTGCGCCCTACAATGAGCAGTTCTTC,CAITDGGSAPYNEQFF
NA,TRBD2,TRBJ2-2,TRBV27,TGTGCCAGCAGTTTACGACTAGCGGGGCGGACCGGGGAGCTGTTTTTT,CASSLRLAGRTGELFF
many,NA,TRBJ1-1,TRBV5-1,TGCGCCAGCAGCTCGTGGGGAGAACAGGAAGCTTTCTTT,CASSSWGEQEAFF
few,NA,TRBJ1-5,TRBV15,TGTGCCACCAGCAGGACACTTGGCAATCAGCCCCAGCATTTT,CATSRTLGNQPQHF
many,TRBD2,TRBJ2-2,TRBV12-3/TRBV12-4,TGTGCCAGCAGTTTCTCCTGGGGGGGAGACACCGGGGAGCTGTTTTTT,CASSFSWGGDTGELFF
many,TRBD2,TRBJ2-3,TRBV30,TGTGCCTGGAACCGCGGGGGGGCCGAAGATACGCAGTATTTT,CAWNRGGAEDTQYF
NA,NA,TRBJ1-1,TRBV19,TGTGCCAGTATCGCCGACAGGCAGAACACTGAAGCTTTCTTT,CASIADRQNTEAFF
NA,NA,TRBJ1-5,TRBV5-4,TGTGCCAGCAGCTTGTGGGGGGGGGGTCAGCCCCAGCATTTT,CASSLWGGGQPQHF
NA,TRBD2,TRBJ2-2,TRBV10-3,TGTGCCATCAGTGAGTCGCGGGAGGTCACCGGGGAGCTGTTTTTT,CAISESREVTGELFF
few,NA,TRBJ1-2,TRBV5-1,TGCGCCAGCAGCTTAGGACATACAGGGTCGCGCTATGGCTACACCTTC,CASSLGHTGSRYGYTF
once,NA,TRBJ1-3,TRBV6-2/TRBV6-3,TGTGCCAGCAGTATTCTATCTGGAAACACCATATATTTT,CASSILSGNTIYF
NA,TRBD1,TRBJ2-5,TRBV5-1,TGCGCCAGCAGCGTAGGACAGGGGTACCAAGAGACCCAGTACTTC,CASSVGQGYQETQYF
many,TRBD1,TRBJ2-7,TRBV19,TGTGCCAGTAGTATCTCAGGGGGTCCTCATATGGAGCAGTACTTC,CASSISGGPHMEQYF
few,NA,TRBJ1-2,TRBV18,TGTGCCAGCTCACCACGATTCACAGAGACCTCTGACTATGGCTACACCTTC,CASSPRFTETSDYGYTF
many,NA,TRBJ2-1,TRBV11-2,TGTGCCAGCAGCTTAGGAGCCTGGGGCAATGAGCAGTTCTTC,CASSLGAWGNEQFF
few,NA,TRBJ2-1,TRBV6-1,TGTGCCAGCCGTACGACCCCTCGCGACGGGGACAATGAGCAGTTCTTC,CASRTTPRDGDNEQFF
NA,TRBD2,TRBJ2-3,TRBV7-8,TGTGCCAGCAGCTTGGCTAGCGGTACTAGCACAGATACGCAGTATTTT,CASSLASGTSTDTQYF
NA,NA,TRBJ2-3,TRBV14,TGTGCCAGCAGCCTCGCCCCACACCGGTTCGGGTTAAGCACAGATACGCAGTATTTT,CASSLAPHRFGLSTDTQYF
many,NA,TRBJ1-1,TRBV2,TGTGCCAGCAGTGAAAGGCAGGGCAGCACTGAAGCTTTCTTT,CASSERQGSTEAFF